This T cell receptor beta chain was identified during a study of T cells in tuberculosis. TCRdb keeps only in-frame clones here, not all; method: immunoSEQ multiplex PCR. The data hold about 25,000 clones, with roughly nine tenths observed a single time. The ends were cut back, 1 base at V and 7 bases at J, with 11 bases in the middle. The CDR3 has 15 amino acids. The germline CDR1 and CDR2 sequences are SGHAT and FQNNGV. The specimen sequenced was PBMCs. This receptor was identified in a donor between 10 and 35 years old with latent tuberculosis or without tuberculosis infection. Some clones in this sample may be carry-over from other donors' samples. This sequence joins TRBV11-2 and TRBJ1-6; TRBD1 is a possible D gene (5 bases). The CDR3 DNA is TGTGCCAGCAGCTTAGGACAGCTGATGAATTCACCCCTCCACTTT. Its translation: CASSLGQLMNSPLHF.